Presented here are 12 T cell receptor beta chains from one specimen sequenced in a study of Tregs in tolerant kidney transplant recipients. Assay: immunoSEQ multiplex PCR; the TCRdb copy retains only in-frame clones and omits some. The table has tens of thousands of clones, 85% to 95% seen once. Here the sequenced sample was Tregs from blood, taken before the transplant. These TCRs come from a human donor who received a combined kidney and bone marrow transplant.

The CDR3 DNA is TGTGCCAGCTCACCATTCGGAATCTCTGGGGCCAACGTCCTGACTTTC. Translating gives CASSPFGISGANVLTF. The chain couples TRBV18 to TRBJ2-6; D is ambiguous. Germline lookup yields CDR1 KGHSH and CDR2 LQKENI. This CDR3 contains 16 residues. Deletions cut 2 bases from V and 0 bases from J, with 8 bases between.

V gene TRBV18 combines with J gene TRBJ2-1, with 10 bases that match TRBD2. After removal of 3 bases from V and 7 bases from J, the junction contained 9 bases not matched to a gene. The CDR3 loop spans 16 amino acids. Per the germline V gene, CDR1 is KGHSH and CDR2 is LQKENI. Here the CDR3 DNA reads TGTGCCAGCTCACCGGCCAGCGGGAGGGCCAGTAATGAGCAGTTCTTC. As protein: CASSPASGRASNEQFF.

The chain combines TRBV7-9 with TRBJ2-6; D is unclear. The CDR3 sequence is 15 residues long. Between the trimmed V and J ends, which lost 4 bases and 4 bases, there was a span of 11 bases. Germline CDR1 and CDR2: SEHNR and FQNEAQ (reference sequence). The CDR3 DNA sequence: TGTGCCAGCAGCTACGCTCCGGCCGGGGCCAACGTCCTGACTTTC. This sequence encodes CASSYAPAGANVLTF. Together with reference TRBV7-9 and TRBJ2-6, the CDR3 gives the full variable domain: DTGVSQNPRHKITKRGQNVTFRCDPISEHNRLYWYRQTLGQGPEFLTYFQNEAQLEKSRLLSDRFSAERPKGSFSTLEIQRTEQGDSAMYLCASSYAPAGANVLTFGAGSRLTVL.

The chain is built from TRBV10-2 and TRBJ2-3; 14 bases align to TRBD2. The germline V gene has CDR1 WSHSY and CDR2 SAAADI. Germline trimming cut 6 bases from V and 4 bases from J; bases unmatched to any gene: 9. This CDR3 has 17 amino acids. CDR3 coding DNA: TGCGCCAGCAGCTTCGGGACTAGCGGGAGCCGGGCAGATACGCAGTATTTT. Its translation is CASSFGTSGSRADTQYF.

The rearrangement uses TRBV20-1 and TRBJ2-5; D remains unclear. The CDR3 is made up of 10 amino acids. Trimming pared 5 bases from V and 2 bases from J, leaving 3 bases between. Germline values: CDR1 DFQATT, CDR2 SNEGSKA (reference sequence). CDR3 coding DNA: TGCAGTGCTGCTCAAGAGACCCAGTACTTC. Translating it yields CSAAQETQYF.

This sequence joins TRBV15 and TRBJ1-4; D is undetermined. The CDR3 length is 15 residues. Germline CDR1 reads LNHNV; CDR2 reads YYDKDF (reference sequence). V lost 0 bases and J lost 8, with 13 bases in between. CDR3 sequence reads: CATSRDPGSGEKLFF. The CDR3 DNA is TGTGCCACCAGCAGAGACCCGGGGAGCGGGGAAAAACTGTTTTTT.

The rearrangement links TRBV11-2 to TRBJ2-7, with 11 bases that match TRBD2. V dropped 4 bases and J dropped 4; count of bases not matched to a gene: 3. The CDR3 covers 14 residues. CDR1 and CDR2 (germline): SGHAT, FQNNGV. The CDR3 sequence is CASSSGLAAYEQYF. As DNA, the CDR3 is TGTGCCAGCAGCTCGGGACTAGCGGCTTACGAGCAGTACTTC.

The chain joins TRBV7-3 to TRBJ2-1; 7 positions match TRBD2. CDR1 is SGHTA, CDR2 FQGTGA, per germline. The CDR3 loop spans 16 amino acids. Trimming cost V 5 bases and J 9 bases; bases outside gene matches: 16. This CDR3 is CASSPRRGVVPGEQFF. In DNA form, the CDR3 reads TGTGCCAGCAGCCCTCGCCGGGGGGTGGTCCCGGGTGAGCAGTTCTTC.

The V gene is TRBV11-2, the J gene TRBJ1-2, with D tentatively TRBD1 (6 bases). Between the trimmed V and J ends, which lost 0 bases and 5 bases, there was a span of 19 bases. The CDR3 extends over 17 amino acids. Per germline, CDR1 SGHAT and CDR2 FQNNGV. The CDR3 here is CASSLEGTKRLLYGYTF. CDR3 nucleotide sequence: TGTGCCAGCAGCTTAGAAGGGACAAAGAGGCTCCTTTATGGCTACACCTTC.

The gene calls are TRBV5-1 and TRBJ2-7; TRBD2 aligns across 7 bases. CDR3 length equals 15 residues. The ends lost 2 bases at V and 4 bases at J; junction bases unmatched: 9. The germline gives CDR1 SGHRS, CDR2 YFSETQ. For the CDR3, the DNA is TGCGCCAGCAGCTTATATGCGGGAGTTACTTACGAGCAGTACTTC. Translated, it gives CASSLYAGVTYEQYF.

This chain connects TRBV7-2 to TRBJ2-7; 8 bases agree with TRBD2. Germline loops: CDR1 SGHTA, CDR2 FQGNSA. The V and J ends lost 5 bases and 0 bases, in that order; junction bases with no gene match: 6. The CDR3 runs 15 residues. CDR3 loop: CASSLSGTSSYEQYF. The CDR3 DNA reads TGTGCCAGCAGCCTTAGCGGGACTAGCTCCTACGAGCAGTACTTC.

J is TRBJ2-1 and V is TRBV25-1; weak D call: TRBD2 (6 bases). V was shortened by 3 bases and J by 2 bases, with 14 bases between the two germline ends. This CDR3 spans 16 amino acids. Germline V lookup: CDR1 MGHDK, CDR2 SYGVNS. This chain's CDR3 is CASSEGLSNPYNEQFF. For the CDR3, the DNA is TGTGCCAGCAGTGAGGGACTCTCAAACCCCTACAATGAGCAGTTCTTC.